These T cell receptor beta chains were read from a single sample in a study of blood T cell repertoires in COVID-19. TCRdb keeps only in-frame clones here, not all; method: immunoSEQ multiplex PCR. The sample contains fewer than 130,000 clones, roughly 84% of which appear only once. Sequences were obtained from peripheral blood. The receptor set was obtained from a human donor in a cohort sampled during active COVID-19. Each CDR3 is given with its conserved first and last residue. D genes are given only for firm matches. Size tells how often a clone was seen (once, few, many) or the class of an expanded clone, and some rows leave it out.

clone_size j_call v_call d_call cdr3_aa cdr3_nt
few TRBJ2-2 TRBV7-2 . CASSPMSARGELFF TGTGCCAGCAGCCCCATGAGCGCACGCGGGGAGCTGTTTTTT
. TRBJ2-1 TRBV5-1 . CASSLAIAGTYNEQFF TGCGCCAGCAGCTTGGCCATCGCGGGGACCTACAATGAGCAGTTCTTC
. TRBJ2-5 TRBV3-1/TRBV3-2 TRBD2 CASSQTSGGAKETQYF TGTGCCAGCAGCCAAACTAGCGGGGGGGCAAAAGAGACCCAGTACTTC
. TRBJ1-3 TRBV3-1/TRBV3-2 . CASSPSATLISGNTIYF TGTGCCAGCAGCCCAAGTGCGACACTCATCTCTGGAAACACCATATATTTT
. TRBJ2-5 TRBV5-1 TRBD2 CASSLETSGRAETQYF TGCGCCAGCAGCCTAGAGACTAGCGGGAGAGCAGAGACCCAGTACTTC
. TRBJ1-6 TRBV5-5 TRBD1 CASSLGTGSIPLHF TGTGCCAGCAGCTTGGGGACAGGGTCCATACCCCTCCACTTT
. TRBJ1-3 TRBV4-1 TRBD1 CASSQADGQAGNTIYF TGCGCCAGCAGCCAAGCGGATGGACAGGCTGGAAACACCATATATTTT
. TRBJ1-5 TRBV4-1 . CASSQDGGYFNQPQHF TGCGCCAGCAGCCAAGATGGGGGGTATTTCAATCAGCCCCAGCATTTT
. TRBJ1-5 TRBV5-6 TRBD1 CASSFGQGFSWPQHF TGTGCCAGCAGCTTTGGACAGGGCTTTAGTTGGCCCCAGCATTTT
. TRBJ2-3 TRBV5-1 TRBD2 CASSLDGGDYTDTQYF TGCGCCAGCAGCTTGGATGGCGGGGACTACACAGATACGCAGTATTTT
. TRBJ2-4 TRBV27 . CASSFNSDWGIQYF TGTGCCAGCAGTTTTAATAGCGATTGGGGCATTCAGTACTTC
. TRBJ2-2 TRBV11-1 . CASSSPDGGNTGELFF TGTGCCAGCAGCTCCCCCGACGGGGGGAACACCGGGGAGCTGTTTTTT
once TRBJ2-7 TRBV5-6 TRBD2 CASSLDRLAGSYEQYF TGTGCCAGCAGCTTGGATAGACTAGCGGGATCTTACGAGCAGTACTTC
. TRBJ2-4 TRBV19 TRBD1 CASNEQGARKNIQYF TGTGCCAGTAACGAACAGGGGGCGCGCAAAAACATTCAGTACTTC
. TRBJ1-2 TRBV19 TRBD1 CASNLQGAGDGYTF TGTGCCAGTAACCTACAGGGGGCGGGTGATGGCTACACCTTC
. TRBJ2-5 TRBV5-1 . CASSSGVYQETQYF TGCGCCAGCAGCTCAGGGGTGTACCAAGAGACCCAGTACTTC
. TRBJ2-3 TRBV2 . CATKSGSSTDTQYF TGTGCCACCAAGTCGGGGAGTAGCACAGATACGCAGTATTTT
. TRBJ2-1 TRBV6-5 . CASSHNRAGQFF TGTGCCAGCAGTCACAACAGGGCTGGGCAGTTCTTC
few TRBJ1-5 TRBV7-2 . CASSLAGSINQPQHF TGTGCCAGCAGCTTAGCGGGCAGCATCAATCAGCCCCAGCATTTT
. TRBJ1-1 TRBV28 . CASSLIRGSEAFF TGTGCCAGCAGTTTAATTAGGGGGAGTGAAGCTTTCTTT
. TRBJ1-1 TRBV3-1/TRBV3-2 . CASSPKGRDYYTEAFF TGTGCCAGCAGCCCGAAGGGCAGGGATTATTACACTGAAGCTTTCTTT
. TRBJ2-7 TRBV28 . CASSLAGLDEQYF TGTGCCAGCAGTTTAGCGGGGCTCGACGAGCAGTACTTC
few TRBJ2-3 TRBV6-2/TRBV6-3 TRBD2 CASSSGLAGGWDTQYF TGTGCCAGCAGTTCGGGACTAGCGGGAGGGTGGGATACGCAGTATTTT
few TRBJ2-1 TRBV7-9 . CASSLLDEQFF TGTGCCAGCAGCTTACTCGATGAGCAGTTCTTC
. TRBJ2-2 TRBV28 . CASSFGLPNTGELFF TGTGCCAGCAGTTTTGGGCTGCCGAACACCGGGGAGCTGTTTTTT
. TRBJ2-1 TRBV27 . CASQLDRGMYNEQFF TGTGCCAGCCAGTTAGATCGGGGGATGTACAATGAGCAGTTCTTC
once TRBJ1-1 TRBV30 . CAWSYRANTEAFF TGTGCCTGGAGTTACAGGGCGAACACTGAAGCTTTCTTT
. TRBJ1-6 TRBV19 . CASSMIRDHNSPLHF TGTGCCAGTAGTATGATACGGGATCATAATTCACCCCTCCACTTT
. TRBJ2-2 TRBV10-3 TRBD2 CAISDRTSGAGELFF TGTGCCATCAGTGACCGGACTAGCGGGGCGGGGGAGCTGTTTTTT
. TRBJ2-5 TRBV6-5 TRBD2 CASSRTSRETQYF TGTGCCAGCAGTCGGACTAGTAGAGAGACCCAGTACTTC
. TRBJ2-3 TRBV29-1 TRBD2 CSALLAGASTDTQYF TGCAGCGCCCTACTAGCGGGGGCTAGCACAGATACGCAGTATTTT
. TRBJ1-1 TRBV19 TRBD1 CASRPTGQETEAFF TGTGCCAGTAGACCTACGGGACAGGAGACTGAAGCTTTCTTT
. TRBJ1-1 TRBV27 TRBD1 CASSSGLGQGNTEAFF TGTGCCAGCAGTTCCGGCCTGGGACAGGGGAACACTGAAGCTTTCTTT
. TRBJ1-1 TRBV11-2 . CASSLEQGTNTEAFF TGTGCCAGCAGCTTAGAACAGGGCACGAACACTGAAGCTTTCTTT
. TRBJ1-5 TRBV30 . CAWSGGAGGQPQHF TGTGCCTGGAGTGGGGGTGCGGGAGGTCAGCCCCAGCATTTT
. TRBJ1-2 TRBV7-9 TRBD1 CASTIRQGTSNYGYTF TGTGCCAGCACCATTAGACAGGGCACCTCTAACTATGGCTACACCTTC
. TRBJ2-3 TRBV3-1/TRBV3-2 . CASSTSTDTQYF TGTGCCAGCAGTACTAGCACAGATACGCAGTATTTT
few TRBJ1-3 TRBV3-1/TRBV3-2 . CASSKETDNTIYF TGTGCCAGCAGCAAGGAGACTGACAACACCATATATTTT
. TRBJ2-5 TRBV9 . CASTRGGDETQYF TGTGCCAGCACCCGGGGCGGGGACGAGACCCAGTACTTC
. TRBJ2-3 TRBV6-2/TRBV6-3 TRBD2 CASSSGTSGRVGTDTQYF TGTGCCAGCAGCTCCGGGACTAGCGGGAGGGTCGGCACAGATACGCAGTATTTT